The 27 T cell receptor beta chains listed next were all sequenced from one sample in a study of cytomegalovirus exposure and HLA in healthy donors. Primers: 60 Vbeta forward and 13 Jbeta reverse. Libraries were prepared by immunoSEQ multiplex PCR; TCRdb keeps only in-frame clonotypes and omits some of them. Here the sample spans some 200,000 clones, over 75% being singletons. Source material: PBMCs. These receptors were obtained from a man aged 45 to 65 in good health and CMV-seronegative.

The CDR3 sequence is CASSPLEKDTQYF. The CDR3 bases are TGTGCCAGCTCACCGTTGGAGAAAGATACGCAGTATTTT. The chain couples TRBV18 to TRBJ2-3; D is ambiguous. Germline lookup yields CDR1 KGHSH and CDR2 LQKENI. Trimming removed 3 bases at V and 5 bases at J, with 9 bases between. This CDR3 is built from 13 residues.

The chain uses TRBV9 and TRBJ2-6; no firm D call. This CDR3 has 20 residues. V lost 5 bases to trimming and J lost 1 base, with 25 bases between them. The germline V gene encodes CDR1 SGDLS and CDR2 YYNGEE. The CDR3 sequence: CASSDPLRQLTDSGANVLTF. CDR3 nucleotides: TGTGCCAGCAGTGACCCCCTACGGCAGTTAACAGATTCTGGGGCCAACGTCCTGACTTTC.

This clone was counted a few times. DNA of the CDR3: TGTGCCACCAGCAGTGAAAGGGGGTACGAGCAGTACTTC. Its protein is CATSSERGYEQYF. This chain links TRBV15 with TRBJ2-7; possible D gene TRBD1, 6 bases. V lost 3 bases to trimming and J lost 4 bases, with 10 bases between them. Germline V CDR1 and CDR2: LNHNV, YYDKDF (reference sequence). This CDR3 region has 13 residues.

The chain employs TRBV7-8 and TRBJ2-2; 9 nucleotides line up with TRBD2. The CDR3 extends over 16 amino acids. With V trimmed by 6 bases and J by 0 bases, 5 bases remained unmatched. Germline V lookup: CDR1 SGHVS, CDR2 FQNEAQ. CDR3 sequence reads: CASSYGLASNTGELFF. CDR3 in DNA: TGTGCCAGCAGTTACGGACTAGCGTCGAACACCGGGGAGCTGTTTTTT.

V usage is TRBV9 and J usage is TRBJ2-6, with D maybe TRBD1 (7 bases). The V end was cut by 6 bases, the J end by 3 bases, with 19 bases between. The germline V gene has CDR1 SGDLS and CDR2 YYNGEE. The length of the CDR3 is 17 residues. In DNA, the CDR3 is TGTGCCAGCACTCTGTCGGAGGGGGCGCTTGGGGCCAACGTCCTGACTTTC. Protein sequence: CASTLSEGALGANVLTF.

The CDR3 here is CASGLDSRSSYEQYF. The CDR3 DNA follows: TGTGCCAGCGGATTAGACTCTCGGAGCTCCTACGAGCAGTACTTC. The J gene is TRBJ2-7, the V gene TRBV11-1, with unresolved D. The CDR3 runs 15 residues. Trimming took 8 bases from V and 0 from J, leaving 17 bases between them. Per the germline V gene, CDR1 is SGHAT and CDR2 is FQDESV (reference sequence).

Concerning this clone: Sequence at one end of the junction differs from germline and may be a read error. V is TRBV7-9 and J is TRBJ1-5; 8 positions match TRBD1. The CDR3 has 17 residues. Germline V CDR1 and CDR2: SEHNR, FQNEAQ (reference sequence). The CDR3 region is CSSSLEVTGEGNQPQHF. The CDR3 DNA reads TGTTCCAGCAGCTTAGAGGTGACAGGGGAAGGCAATCAGCCCCAGCATTTT.

This sequence joins TRBV5-1 and TRBJ2-3; 10 nucleotides align to TRBD2. CDR3 length: 15 amino acids. The trim removed 6 bases at V and 1 base at J, leaving 5 bases unmatched. Per the germline V gene, CDR1 is SGHRS and CDR2 is YFSETQ. The CDR3 loop reads CASNVAGGRTDTQYF. DNA for the CDR3: TGCGCCAGCAATGTAGCGGGGGGTCGCACAGATACGCAGTATTTT.

The J gene is TRBJ1-2, the V gene TRBV19; possibly TRBD1 for D (5 bases). The CDR3 sequence is 15 residues long. The V gene's germline CDR1 is LNHDA and CDR2 SQIVND (reference sequence). Trimming pared 7 bases from V and 4 bases from J, leaving 19 bases between. CDR3 amino acids: CASTIRSQDGYGYTF. The DNA for the CDR3 is TGTGCCAGTACTATCCGTTCACAGGACGGCTATGGCTACACCTTC.

The gene calls are TRBV19 and TRBJ1-4; 7 bases line up with TRBD1. CDR1 is LNHDA, CDR2 SQIVND, per germline (reference sequence). J lost 3 bases, V lost 5 bases, and 6 bases had no gene match. This CDR3 spans 15 amino acids. The CDR3 bases are TGTGCCAGTAGTGCAACCGACAGGGCTAATGAAAAACTGTTTTTT. Translation: CASSATDRANEKLFF.

This chain joins TRBV19 and TRBJ1-5; no definite D call. The CDR3 consists of 15 residues. Germline lookup yields CDR1 LNHDA and CDR2 SQIVND (reference sequence). V shed 6 bases and J shed 9 bases, with 21 bases lying between them. The CDR3 DNA reads TGTGCCAGTAGGGGCCCCGATAGGCCCCATGGGCCCCAGCATTTT. It codes for CASRGPDRPHGPQHF.

This chain connects TRBV9 to TRBJ2-1; the match to TRBD1 covers 7 bases. The CDR3 covers 14 residues. J gave up 4 bases and V 4 bases, and 5 bases lay outside the gene matches. The germline CDR1 and CDR2 sequences are SGDLS and YYNGEE. The CDR3 loop is CASSPTGSYNEQFF. Written as DNA, the CDR3 is TGTGCCAGCAGCCCGACAGGGTCATACAATGAGCAGTTCTTC.

The rearrangement links TRBV30 to TRBJ2-1; possibly TRBD2 for D (5 bases). With 0 bases removed from V and 10 bases from J, the gap between germline ends came to 10 bases. Germline V CDR1 and CDR2: GTSNPN, SVGIG (reference sequence). CDR3 length equals 12 residues. CDR3 in DNA: TGTGCCTGGAGTGTAAGCGGCCGGGAGCAGTTCTTC. This codes for CAWSVSGREQFF.

The chain is built from TRBV10-3 and TRBJ2-3; 16 nucleotides line up with TRBD2. The J segment lost 9 bases and the V segment lost 2 bases, leaving 5 bases of the junction unmatched. This CDR3 spans 16 amino acids. Germline V gives CDR1 ENHRY, CDR2 SYGVKD. The DNA of the CDR3 is TGTGCCATCAGTGAGCCGGGACTAGCGGGGGGGAGGACGCAGTATTTT. It yields the protein CAISEPGLAGGRTQYF.

This clone appeared a few times. This sequence joins TRBV2 and TRBJ2-5; TRBD2 matches at 7 bases. This CDR3 is 14 amino acids long. With V trimmed by 6 bases and J by 5 bases, 9 bases remained unmatched. Germline assignment: CDR1 SNHLY and CDR2 FYNNEI. CDR3: CASSQRGGRETQYF. As DNA, the CDR3 is TGTGCCAGCAGCCAGCGGGGCGGGCGGGAGACCCAGTACTTC.

This clone showed up just a few times. V usage is TRBV10-3 and J usage is TRBJ1-2; 10 bases agree with TRBD1. There are 15 residues in the CDR3. Germline V gives CDR1 ENHRY, CDR2 SYGVKD. V shed 6 bases, J shed 8 bases, and the junction held 12 bases outside the gene matches. The CDR3 coding sequence is TGTGCCATCAGGAGCGACAAGACAGGGGGCGGAGGCTACACCTTC. Translating gives CAIRSDKTGGGGYTF.

Concerning this clone itself: This CDR3 is also generated by other DNA sequences in the sample. The chain uses TRBV27 and TRBJ1-2; TRBD1 matches 8 bases. Per germline, CDR1 MNHEY and CDR2 SMNVEV (reference sequence). CDR3 length equals 13 residues. V shed 5 bases and J 5 bases; nucleotides not matched to a gene: 4. The CDR3 spells CASSLTGGYGYTF. The CDR3 coding sequence is TGTGCCAGCAGTCTAACAGGGGGGTATGGCTACACCTTC.

This clone appeared a few times. The rearrangement uses TRBV4-1 and TRBJ1-1; 7 bases agree with TRBD1. The CDR3 loop spans 18 amino acids. Germline V CDR1 and CDR2: MGHRA, YSYEKL. Unmatched junction bases numbered 17, after V lost 2 bases and J lost 5 bases. CDR3 sequence reads: CASSQTLTRGPQKTEAFF. As DNA, the CDR3 is TGCGCCAGCAGCCAAACTCTTACTAGGGGGCCTCAGAAGACTGAAGCTTTCTTT.

This chain connects TRBV9 to TRBJ2-1; 7 bases map to TRBD1. Looked up from germline, CDR1 is SGDLS and CDR2 is YYNGEE. The CDR3 runs 15 residues. Germline trimming cut 6 bases from V and 4 bases from J; bases unmatched to any gene: 10. The CDR3 here is CASNSGTAMYNEQFF. CDR3 bases: TGTGCCAGCAACTCCGGGACAGCAATGTACAATGAGCAGTTCTTC.

The V gene is TRBV4-3, the J gene TRBJ1-2; D is ambiguous. Trimming removed 0 bases from V and 4 bases from J, with 6 bases in between. The CDR3 has 13 amino acids. The germline V gene encodes CDR1 LGHNA and CDR2 YSLEER. This CDR3 reads CASSQEPGYGYTF. CDR3 in DNA: TGCGCCAGCAGCCAAGAACCCGGCTATGGCTACACCTTC.

The rearrangement joins TRBV7-2 to TRBJ1-5, with TRBD1 matching over 7 bases. The CDR3 is 14 amino acids. Germline CDR1 SGHTA, CDR2 FQGNSA. Trimming at V came to 5 bases and at J to 4 bases, leaving 5 bases not matched to a gene. Written as DNA, the CDR3 is TGTGCCAGCAGCCGGGACAGACCAAATCAGCCCCAGCATTTT. The encoded protein is CASSRDRPNQPQHF.

This clone was detected a few times. This rearrangement joins TRBV27 to TRBJ1-1; D is ambiguous. The germline V gene has CDR1 MNHEY and CDR2 SMNVEV (reference sequence). The CDR3 spans 13 residues. The V end lost 3 bases, the J end lost 0 bases, and 5 bases lay between the germline ends. The CDR3 region has the DNA TGTGCCAGCAGTTTTCTAATGAACACTGAAGCTTTCTTT. Amino acid sequence: CASSFLMNTEAFF.

The CDR3 loop reads CASSGTGGLGEKLFF. The CDR3 nucleotides are TGTGCCAGCTCCGGGACAGGGGGCTTGGGCGAAAAACTGTTTTTT. The chain uses TRBV6-5 and TRBJ1-4; 12 bases are a match to TRBD1. From germline, CDR1 is MNHEY and CDR2 SVGAGI. The trim removed 8 bases at V and 8 bases at J, leaving 9 bases unmatched. This CDR3 has 15 amino acids.

The rearrangement links TRBV5-1 to TRBJ1-6, with a weak D call TRBD1 (5 bases). The length of the CDR3 is 14 residues. Germline V gene data show CDR1 as SGHRS and CDR2 as YFSETQ. Between the trimmed V and J ends, which lost 1 base and 8 bases, there was a span of 10 bases. The CDR3 DNA sequence: TGCGCCAGCAGCTTGAGAAGGGGCGATTCACCCCTCCACTTT. This sequence encodes CASSLRRGDSPLHF.

This clone appeared a few times. The chain links TRBV6-5 to TRBJ2-3, with 7 bases that match TRBD1. The CDR3 covers 14 residues. Germline V gene sequence: CDR1 MNHEY, CDR2 SVGAGI. With 7 bases clipped from V and 1 base from J, the junction kept 5 bases outside the gene matches. The CDR3 DNA reads TGTGCCAGCAAAAACGACAGGGGCACAGATACGCAGTATTTT. It translates to CASKNDRGTDTQYF.

This clone has only a few counts. The chain combines TRBV7-6 with TRBJ1-1; possible D gene TRBD1, 6 bases. The CDR3 spans 14 residues. V lost 5 bases and J 8 bases, leaving 18 bases between the germline ends. Germline CDR1 is SGHVS and CDR2 is FNYEAQ. The CDR3 spells CASSLTTGPGEAFF. CDR3 nucleotide sequence: TGTGCCAGCAGCCTCACGACAGGTCCGGGGGAAGCTTTCTTT.

The genes are TRBV6-1 and TRBJ2-5, with D possibly matching TRBD2 (6 bases). The CDR3 spans 9 residues. The germline V gene encodes CDR1 MNHNS and CDR2 SASEGT. The V end lost 5 bases, the J end lost 11 bases, and 6 bases lay between the germline ends. The CDR3, as DNA: TGTGCCAGCAGTCGGGAGCAGTACTTC. Translating gives CASSREQYF.